These T cell receptor beta chains were read from a single sample in a study of blood T cell repertoires in COVID-19. The method was immunoSEQ multiplex PCR; TCRdb's version includes in-frame clones alone and lacks a portion of them. The repertoire includes 90,000 to 100,000 clones, 65% to 90% of them detected once, and about 1.7% sits in the top ten. The specimen was peripheral blood. These receptors were taken from an older man with acute or convalescent COVID-19. Each CDR3 is given with its conserved first and last residue. Each record gives: V gene, D gene, CDR3 length, J gene, clone size, CDR3 protein, CDR3 DNA. The D gene is left open where the match is weak. Rows may omit the clone size; those that give it use once, few, many or a size class.

v_call: TRBV11-1
d_call: TRBD1
cdr3_length: 13
j_call: TRBJ1-1
clone_size: .
cdr3_aa: CASSSGQVFEAFF
cdr3_nt: TGTGCCAGCAGCTCCGGACAGGTATTCGAAGCTTTCTTT

v_call: TRBV2
d_call: TRBD1
cdr3_length: 13
j_call: TRBJ1-6
clone_size: few
cdr3_aa: CAGTGTEYSPLHF
cdr3_nt: TGTGCCGGAACCGGGACAGAGTATTCACCCCTCCACTTT

v_call: TRBV2
d_call: TRBD2
cdr3_length: 16
j_call: TRBJ2-1
clone_size: .
cdr3_aa: CASSDRRLAGAGEQFF
cdr3_nt: TGTGCCAGCAGTGACCGGAGACTAGCGGGAGCAGGGGAGCAGTTCTTC

v_call: TRBV6-5
d_call: TRBD2
cdr3_length: 15
j_call: TRBJ2-5
clone_size: .
cdr3_aa: CASTYLAEIQETQYF
cdr3_nt: TGTGCCAGTACTTATCTAGCGGAGATTCAAGAGACCCAGTACTTC

v_call: TRBV7-2
d_call: .
cdr3_length: 17
j_call: TRBJ2-7
clone_size: .
cdr3_aa: CASSLRHRITGDYEQYF
cdr3_nt: TGTGCCAGCAGCTTAAGACACCGGATAACGGGGGACTACGAGCAGTACTTC

v_call: TRBV19
d_call: TRBD1
cdr3_length: 17
j_call: TRBJ1-5
clone_size: .
cdr3_aa: CASSIEVPGQGYQPQHF
cdr3_nt: TGTGCCAGTAGTATAGAGGTTCCGGGACAGGGGTATCAGCCCCAGCATTTT

v_call: TRBV6-5
d_call: .
cdr3_length: 15
j_call: TRBJ2-7
clone_size: .
cdr3_aa: CASSYRGVVGYEQYF
cdr3_nt: TGTGCCAGCAGTTACCGCGGGGTTGTAGGGTACGAGCAGTACTTC

v_call: TRBV7-2
d_call: TRBD2
cdr3_length: 16
j_call: TRBJ2-1
clone_size: .
cdr3_aa: CASSPPGLAGYNEQFF
cdr3_nt: TGTGCCAGCAGCCCCCCGGGACTAGCGGGTTACAATGAGCAGTTCTTC

v_call: TRBV7-8
d_call: .
cdr3_length: 13
j_call: TRBJ1-2
clone_size: .
cdr3_aa: CASSPGQYYGYTF
cdr3_nt: TGTGCCAGCAGCCCCGGACAGTACTATGGCTACACCTTC

v_call: TRBV5-4
d_call: TRBD1
cdr3_length: 14
j_call: TRBJ1-6
clone_size: once
cdr3_aa: CASSWTGNNSPLHF
cdr3_nt: TGTGCCAGCAGCTGGACAGGGAATAATTCACCCCTCCACTTT

v_call: TRBV4-2
d_call: .
cdr3_length: 14
j_call: TRBJ2-1
clone_size: .
cdr3_aa: CASSQESLAPKQFF
cdr3_nt: TGTGCCAGCAGCCAAGAGAGCCTAGCGCCGAAACAGTTCTTC

v_call: TRBV10-3
d_call: .
cdr3_length: 13
j_call: TRBJ2-2
clone_size: .
cdr3_aa: CAISGTGTGELFF
cdr3_nt: TGTGCCATCAGTGGGACGGGGACCGGGGAGCTGTTTTTT

v_call: TRBV28
d_call: .
cdr3_length: 16
j_call: TRBJ2-6
clone_size: .
cdr3_aa: CASSSPLRFGANVLTF
cdr3_nt: TGTGCCAGCAGTTCCCCTCTTCGGTTTGGGGCCAACGTCCTGACTTTC